The clone carrying this T cell receptor (beta chain) has ten or more counts. Thyroid surgery was preceded by no treatment in any patient. TCRdb re-clonotyped the PCR reads via MiXCR. The sample carries about 39,000 clones, less than 20% recorded once. The source of the sample is a study of metastatic and nonmetastatic thyroid tumors. Across the whole study: Patients with malignant and benign thyroid disease provided blood and tumor or nodule tissue, whose repertoires were compared.

Germline CDR1 is LGHNA and CDR2 is YNFKEQ. CDR3 length equals 17 residues. Trimming took 4 bases from V and 2 from J; bases not matched to a gene: 7. This TCR came from a female donor with papillary thyroid cancer or a benign thyroid nodule (not recorded which). Some clones in this sample may be carry-over from other donors' samples. V and J are TRBV4-2 and TRBJ2-7; TRBD2 agrees at 14 bases. Sequenced sample: blood. The CDR3 reads CASSLNRGLAGAYEQYF. DNA for the CDR3: TGTGCCAGCAGCCTTAATAGGGGACTAGCGGGGGCCTACGAGCAGTACTTC.